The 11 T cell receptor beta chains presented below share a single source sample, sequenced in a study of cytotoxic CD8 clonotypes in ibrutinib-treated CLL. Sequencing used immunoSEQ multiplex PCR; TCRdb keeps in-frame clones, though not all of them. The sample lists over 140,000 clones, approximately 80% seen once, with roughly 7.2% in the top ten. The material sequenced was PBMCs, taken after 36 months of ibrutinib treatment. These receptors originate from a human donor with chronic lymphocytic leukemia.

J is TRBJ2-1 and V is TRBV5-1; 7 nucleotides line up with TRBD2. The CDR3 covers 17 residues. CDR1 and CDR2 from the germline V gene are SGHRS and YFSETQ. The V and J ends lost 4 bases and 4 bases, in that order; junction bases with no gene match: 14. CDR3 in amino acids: CASSQGVRAAGYNEQFF. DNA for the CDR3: TGCGCCAGCAGCCAAGGTGTCAGGGCAGCGGGATACAATGAGCAGTTCTTC.

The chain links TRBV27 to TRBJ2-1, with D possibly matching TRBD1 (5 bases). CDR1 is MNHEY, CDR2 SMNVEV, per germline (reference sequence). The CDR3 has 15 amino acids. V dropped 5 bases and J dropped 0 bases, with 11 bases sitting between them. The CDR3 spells CASSIRQSSYNEQFF. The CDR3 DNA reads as TGTGCCAGCAGTATACGACAGTCCTCCTACAATGAGCAGTTCTTC.

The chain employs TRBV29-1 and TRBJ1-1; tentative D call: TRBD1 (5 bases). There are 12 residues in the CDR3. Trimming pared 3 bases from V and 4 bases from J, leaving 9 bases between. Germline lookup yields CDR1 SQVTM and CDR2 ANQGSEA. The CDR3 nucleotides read TGCAGCGTTGATCGGGGCTTCACTGAAGCTTTCTTT. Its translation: CSVDRGFTEAFF.

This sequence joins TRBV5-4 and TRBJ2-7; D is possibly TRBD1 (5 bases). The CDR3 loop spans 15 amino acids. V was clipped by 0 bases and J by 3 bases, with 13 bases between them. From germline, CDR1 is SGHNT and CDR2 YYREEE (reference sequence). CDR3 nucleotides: TGTGCCAGCAGCTTGGCGGCAGGGTCTGGCTACGAGCAGTACTTC. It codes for CASSLAAGSGYEQYF.

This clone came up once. In DNA form, the CDR3 reads TGTGCCAGCAGTTTCCCCGGGACAGGGAACTATGGCTACACCTTC. The encoded protein is CASSFPGTGNYGYTF. J is TRBJ1-2 and V is TRBV28; 9 bases map to TRBD1. Germline-derived CDR1 and CDR2 are MDHEN and SYDVKM. This CDR3 spans 15 amino acids. V shed 3 bases and J 2 bases; nucleotides not matched to a gene: 4.

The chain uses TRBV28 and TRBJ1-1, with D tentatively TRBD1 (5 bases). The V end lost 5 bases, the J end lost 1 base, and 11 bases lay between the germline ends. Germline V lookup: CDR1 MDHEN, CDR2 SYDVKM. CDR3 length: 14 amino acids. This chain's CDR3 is CASSVPTANTEAFF. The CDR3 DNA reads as TGTGCCAGCAGTGTTCCGACAGCGAACACTGAAGCTTTCTTT.

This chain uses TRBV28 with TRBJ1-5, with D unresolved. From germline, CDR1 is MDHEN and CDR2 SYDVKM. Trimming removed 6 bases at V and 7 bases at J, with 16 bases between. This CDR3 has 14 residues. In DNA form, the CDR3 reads TGTGCCAGCAGCCCCTCAGCGCTAAACCAGCCCCAGCATTTT. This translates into CASSPSALNQPQHF.

CDR3 DNA: TGTGCCACCAGCAGAGTCGGGGACGGTACCTACGAGCAGTACTTC. This codes for CATSRVGDGTYEQYF. The chain employs TRBV15 and TRBJ2-7; D could derive from TRBD1 or TRBD2 (5 bases each). The CDR3 is 15 residues long. V shed 1 base and J shed 2 bases, with 12 bases lying between them. Per the germline V gene, CDR1 is LNHNV and CDR2 is YYDKDF (reference sequence).

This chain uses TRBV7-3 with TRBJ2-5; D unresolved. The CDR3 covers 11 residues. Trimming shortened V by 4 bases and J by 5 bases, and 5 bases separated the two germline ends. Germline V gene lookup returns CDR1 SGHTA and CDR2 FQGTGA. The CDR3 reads CASSSGETQYF. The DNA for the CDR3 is TGTGCCAGCAGCTCCGGGGAGACCCAGTACTTC.

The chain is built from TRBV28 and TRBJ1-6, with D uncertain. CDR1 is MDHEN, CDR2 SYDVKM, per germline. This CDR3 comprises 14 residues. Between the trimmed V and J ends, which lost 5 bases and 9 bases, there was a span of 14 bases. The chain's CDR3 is CASSPPSLGSPLHF. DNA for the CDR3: TGTGCCAGCAGTCCCCCCAGCCTGGGTTCACCCCTCCACTTT.

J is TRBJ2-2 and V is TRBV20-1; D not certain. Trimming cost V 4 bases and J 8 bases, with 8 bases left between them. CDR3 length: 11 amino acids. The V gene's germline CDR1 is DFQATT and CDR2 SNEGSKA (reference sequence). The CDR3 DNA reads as TGCAGTGCTATCTTGTTTGGGGAGCTGTTTTTT. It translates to CSAILFGELFF.